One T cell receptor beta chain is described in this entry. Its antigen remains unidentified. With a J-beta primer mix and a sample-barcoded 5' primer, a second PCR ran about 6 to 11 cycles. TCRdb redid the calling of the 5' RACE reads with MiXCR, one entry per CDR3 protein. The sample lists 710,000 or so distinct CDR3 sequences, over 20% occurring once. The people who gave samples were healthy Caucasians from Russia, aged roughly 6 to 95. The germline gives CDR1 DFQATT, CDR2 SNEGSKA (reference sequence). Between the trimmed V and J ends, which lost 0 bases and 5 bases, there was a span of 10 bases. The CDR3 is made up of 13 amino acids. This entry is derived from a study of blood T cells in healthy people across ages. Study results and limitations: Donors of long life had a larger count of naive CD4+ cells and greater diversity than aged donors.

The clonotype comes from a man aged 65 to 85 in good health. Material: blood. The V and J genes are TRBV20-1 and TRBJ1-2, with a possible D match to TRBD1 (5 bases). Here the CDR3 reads CSARDSGVYGYTF. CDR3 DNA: TGCAGTGCTAGAGATTCGGGGGTTTATGGCTACACCTTC.